This T cell receptor (beta chain) stems from a study of shared clonotypes between healthy human individuals. Donors included only healthy HIV-negative adults lacking recent acute infections or vaccinations. Clones were read by immunoSEQ multiplex PCR, and TCRdb kept only the in-frame ones, dropping some. The table has 450,000 to 600,000 clones, approximately 85% seen once. The sequence was obtained from a woman in her thirties or forties in good health. Some clones in this sample may be carry-over from other donors' samples. Material for sequencing was PBMCs.

CDR3 protein: CAWTKLAGVSYEQYF. CDR3 nucleotides: TGTGCCTGGACCAAGCTAGCGGGAGTTTCCTACGAGCAGTACTTC. The chain is built from TRBV30 and TRBJ2-7; the match to TRBD2 covers 10 bases. The CDR3 loop spans 15 amino acids. J was trimmed by 1 base and V by 4 bases; bases with no gene match: 7. CDR1 is GTSNPN and CDR2 is SVGIG in the germline V gene (reference sequence).